This TCR beta chain stems from a study of tissue T cells after allogeneic stem cell transplantation (dated by TCRdb to the early 2020s). Some background on the complete study: Using research autopsies of patients with and without GVHD, plus mouse models of GVHD, the study profiled TCR beta repertoires across many tissues. The human part of the study was a prospective observational study with no blinding and no randomization.

Receptor amplification or capture employed the immunoSEQ multiplex PCR assay. Adaptive Biotechnologies performed TCRbeta CDR3 sequencing at survey depth and reported CDR3 sequences, V/J genes, productive frequency, and template counts. TCR beta CDR3 regions were amplified from genomic DNA rather than RNA. The authors processed their data as follows. Pairwise repertoire overlap between tissues was quantified with Jensen-Shannon divergence, where 1 means complete divergence and 0 identical. Tissues were clustered by single-linkage agglomerative hierarchical clustering of pairwise JSD values and displayed as dendrograms. GLIPH2 was run on all patient samples with simulation_depth 1000, kmer_min_depth 3, cdr3_length_cutoff 8, keeping groups with more than two unique CDR3s. In a standardized tissue-overlap score, Jaccard GLIPH-group overlap across patients was extrapolated to a standard repertoire size of 1000 clones. To look at how diversity was associated with clinical or experimental variables, linear mixed-effect models were used, with tissue treated as a fixed effect and individual treated as a random effect. This immuneACCESS table, as held by TCRdb, lists in-frame sequences with V and J called but not all clones. Of the missing ones, under half trace to an unresolved V gene in checked studies; the others have no known cause. Clone size and the V and J calls come from that table; the DNA yielded D and trimming. Counted in this sample were 1,500 to 2,000 clones; around half of them appeared once. The ten most abundant clones make up roughly 31% of the sample.

Paper-wide results and their limitations: Blood and spleen T cells captured only a limited portion of the TCR repertoire detected in tissues, in both patients and mice. Within patients, how anatomically similar tissues were was a major factor shaping TCR repertoire composition, regardless of disease or transplant status. Which tissue TCRs were alloreactive or antigen-specific was not determined in the study, and some clones might have been persisting host cells. The patient cohort was small and varied clinically, and sampling depth was recognized as a limitation. Few T cell clones were found to be shared across patients, but shared repertoire signatures across patients were revealed in a tissue-specific fashion by motif-based clustering.

Sequences NNHNN (CDR1) and SYGAGS (CDR2) are obtained from the germline V gene (reference sequence). V is clipped by 1 base and J by 7 bases, and the sequence between their germline boundaries is 10 bases long. The CDR3 spans 13 residues, from the cysteine through the phenylalanine. Only the CDR3 bases that were read are kept: 36 of them, in frame from base 1. As regards this clone: This clone's antigen is unknown. Gene names and germline sequences refer to the mouse in this case. The read terminates 1 residue ahead of where the CDR3 ends, so the germline J gene completes it.

The label giving this sample's time point can be read as: mouse harvest day 14 after allogeneic transplant. Each mouse graft, delivered by tail vein injection, combined 10^6 splenic CD5+ T cells with 10^7 T-cell-depleted bone marrow cells. A major MHC-mismatch B6 (H2b) into BALB/c (H2d) model was used to model mouse GVHD, and tissues were profiled at day 7 or 14. Mouse tissues and retro-orbital blood were harvested on day 7 or 14 post-transplant using separate sterile tools per animal; livers were flushed beforehand. The rearranged chain carries TRBV13-2 and TRBJ2-5, and perhaps TRBD2 as D gene, on 7 matching bases. Sequencing was performed on blood. The sequence came from a female BALB/c mouse given C57BL/6 T cells with graft-versus-host disease after an allogeneic hematopoietic cell transplant. Here the CDR3 is given as CASGDRGANTQYF. The covered CDR3 bases are TGTGCCAGCGGTGATAGGGGGGCGAACACCCAGTAC.